This T cell receptor beta chain was retrieved from a study of shared T cell receptors in the human thymus. Clones were sequenced by immunoSEQ multiplex PCR, and TCRdb holds only the in-frame ones, with some missing. The sample consists of about 380,000 clones, approximately 95% of them appearing once. Germline assignment: CDR1 MNHEY and CDR2 SMNVEV (reference sequence). This CDR3 is built from 14 residues. V lost 3 bases, J lost 0 bases, and 9 bases lay in between. Specimen: thymocytes. The gene calls are TRBV27 and TRBJ2-7; the D gene is possibly TRBD1 (5 bases). The sequence was obtained from a human donor. CDR3 sequence reads: CASSLGQGSYEQYF. The CDR3 region has the DNA TGTGCCAGCAGTTTGGGCCAGGGCTCCTACGAGCAGTACTTC.